This T cell receptor beta chain was identified in a study of vaccination and CD4 T cells after COVID-19. Study overall: Taking of post-vaccine samples occurred a median approximately 72 days after dose two (range 14 to 241). No peptide, an HIV-1 Nef pool, or a CEFX pool was what each control culture received.

Overall study findings and caveats: Median SARS-CoV-2-reactive clonotype numbers went up from around 21 to 38, but not significantly.

About this clonotype: The antigen remains undetermined.

As to treatment: roughly 10-day PBMC culture with coronavirus spike peptide pools or control peptides (ViraFEST assay). Sequenced with the Oncomine TCR Beta short-read assay was DNA taken from cultured CD4+ T cells. Researchers extracted genomic DNA from CD4+ T cells that had been cultured. TCRdb recomputed calls from the PCR reads with MiXCR, one row per CDR3 protein. The table records roughly 15,000 distinct CDR3 sequences, 55% to 70% of them present only once. This CDR3 spans 13 amino acids. Deletions cut 4 bases from V and 3 bases from J, with 10 bases between. Germline CDR1 SGHRS, CDR2 YFSETQ. This chain joins TRBV5-1 and TRBJ2-5, with D possibly being TRBD2 (6 bases). The sequencing sample was made of CD4+ T cells from blood, cultured in vitro. The receptor's source is a human donor who had recovered from COVID-19. The chain's CDR3 is CASSAGLEETQYF. The CDR3 nucleotides read TGCGCCAGCAGCGCGGGACTTGAAGAGACCCAGTACTTC.